Sequencing of this T cell receptor (beta chain) was carried out in a study of siplizumab effects on memory and regulatory T cells. General study points: Siplizumab significantly lowered the alloreactive sequences that could be traced to unstimulated CD4+ memory cells.

Data came from immunoSEQ multiplex PCR; TCRdb stores just in-frame clones and leaves some out. Among about 9,600 clones, around 42% were seen once, and the ten largest hold about 10%. The CDR3 is 12 amino acids. Germline V gene data show CDR1 as MGHRA and CDR2 as YSYEKL. The ends were cut back, 0 bases at V and 13 bases at J, with 11 bases in the middle. Details on this clone: Its antigen is undetermined.

Over a period of approximately 6 days at 37 degrees C, the mixed lymphocyte reaction cells were cocultured. Sequencing was carried out using CFSE-low (dividing) CD8+ T cells sorted from an allogeneic mixed lymphocyte reaction. This clonotype originated in a human donor in good health; the cells came from an allogeneic mixed lymphocyte reaction. The J gene is TRBJ2-3, the V gene TRBV4-1; D remains ambiguous. CDR3 nucleotides: TGCGCCAGCAGCCAAGATCAGGTTGCGAAGTATTTT. This sequence encodes CASSQDQVAKYF.